These 23 T cell receptor beta chains were sequenced from one sample in a study of blood T cell repertoires in COVID-19. Here immunoSEQ multiplex PCR was the method, and the copy in TCRdb shows in-frame clones only, minus some. The sample records 30,000 or so clones, 70% to 90% being singletons. The sequenced material came from peripheral blood. These receptors all come from a woman of 80 years or more with active or convalescent COVID-19.

The chain employs TRBV15 and TRBJ2-3; 11 nucleotides match TRBD2. The CDR3 extends over 16 amino acids. Trimming cost V 1 base and J 5 bases; bases outside gene matches: 5. CDR1 and CDR2 (germline): LNHNV, YYDKDF (reference sequence). The CDR3 DNA is TGTGCCACCAGCAGAGTACTAGCGGGAGTGGGAGATACGCAGTATTTT. Its protein product is CATSRVLAGVGDTQYF.

In its sample, this clone was seen once. V is TRBV11-3 and J is TRBJ2-3; 7 bases line up with TRBD2. Germline V CDR1 and CDR2: SGHNT, YENEEA. V was clipped by 4 bases and J by 0 bases; unmatched bases: 10. The CDR3 contains 17 residues. Here the CDR3 reads CASSSPGGAGSTDTQYF. In nucleotides, the CDR3 is TGTGCCAGCAGCTCCCCCGGAGGAGCGGGAAGCACAGATACGCAGTATTTT.

The V and J genes are TRBV6-6 and TRBJ1-6, with 9 nucleotides matching TRBD1. V lost 7 bases, J lost 5 bases, and 3 bases stayed unmatched. Germline loops: CDR1 MNHNY, CDR2 SVGAGI (reference sequence). The length of the CDR3 is 14 residues. CDR3 nucleotides: TGTGCCAGCAAGGGGGACAGGGATAATTCACCCCTCCACTTT. It is translated as CASKGDRDNSPLHF.

The genes are TRBV10-3 and TRBJ1-6; D possibly corresponds to TRBD1 (5 bases). Germline V gene lookup returns CDR1 ENHRY and CDR2 SYGVKD. There are 13 residues in the CDR3. Trimming stripped 11 bases from V and 7 bases from J, with 15 bases between. The CDR3 region is CAAKGGANSPLHF. As DNA, the CDR3 is TGTGCCGCAAAGGGCGGGGCCAATTCACCCCTCCACTTT.

The chain employs TRBV3-1 (or the pseudogene TRBV3-2) and TRBJ2-7; 8 bases agree with TRBD2. The CDR3 consists of 13 residues. Germline assignment: CDR1 LGHDT and CDR2 YNNKEL (reference sequence). The V and J ends lost 2 bases and 6 bases, in that order; junction bases with no gene match: 3. The CDR3 nucleotides are TGTGCCAGCAGCCAATCGGGGGGGCGCGAGCAGTACTTC. It specifies CASSQSGGREQYF.

The V and J genes are TRBV5-1 and TRBJ2-7, with TRBD2 as a possible D gene (6 bases). CDR1 and CDR2 (germline): SGHRS, YFSETQ. With 0 bases removed from V and 3 bases from J, the gap between germline ends came to 13 bases. The CDR3 is 15 amino acids. The CDR3 loop reads CASSLEPPSVYEQYF. The CDR3 DNA sequence: TGCGCCAGCAGCTTGGAGCCCCCTAGCGTCTACGAGCAGTACTTC.

In nucleotides, the CDR3 is TGTGCCAGCAGTTTTGGACACCCCTACGAGCAGTACTTC. Encoded protein: CASSFGHPYEQYF. V and J are TRBV27 and TRBJ2-7, with D perhaps matching TRBD1 (5 bases). Trimming removed 3 bases from V and 2 bases from J, with 8 bases in between. Germline V gene lookup returns CDR1 MNHEY and CDR2 SMNVEV (reference sequence). The length of the CDR3 is 13 residues.

As concerns this clone: An end of the junction differs from the germline gene, which may be a read error. The chain couples TRBV4-1 to TRBJ2-7, with 9 bases aligning to TRBD2. CDR1 is MGHRA, CDR2 YSYEKL, per germline. CDR3 size: 13 residues. CDR3 coding DNA: TGCGCCAGCAGCCAAGACAGGACTAGCGCCCAACACTTC. Translated, it gives CASSQDRTSAQHF.

The chain employs TRBV11-2 and TRBJ2-1; 12 bases agree with TRBD1. V shed 5 bases, J shed 7 bases, and the junction held 6 bases outside the gene matches. The germline CDR1 and CDR2 sequences are SGHAT and FQNNGV. This CDR3 region has 15 residues. This CDR3 is CASSIGTGGWNEQFF. CDR3 bases: TGTGCCAGCAGCATCGGGACAGGGGGCTGGAATGAGCAGTTCTTC.

The V call is TRBV5-1, the J call TRBJ1-4; D is possibly TRBD1 (6 bases). This CDR3 contains 15 residues. V dropped 4 bases and J dropped 0 bases, with 10 bases sitting between them. Germline CDR1 and CDR2: SGHRS and YFSETQ. This chain's CDR3 is CASSPRTATNEKLFF. The CDR3 coding sequence is TGCGCCAGCAGCCCTAGGACAGCAACTAATGAAAAACTGTTTTTT.

J is TRBJ2-5 and V is TRBV9; 7 positions agree with TRBD2. The CDR3 totals 16 residues. The trim removed 4 bases at V and 4 bases at J, leaving 13 bases unmatched. CDR1 SGDLS and CDR2 YYNGEE come from the germline V gene. The CDR3 sequence: CASSPRDGGSGETQYF. The CDR3 bases are TGTGCCAGCAGCCCCCGGGATGGCGGGAGCGGAGAGACCCAGTACTTC.

The gene calls are TRBV2 and TRBJ1-6; D is possibly TRBD1 (6 bases). From germline, CDR1 is SNHLY and CDR2 FYNNEI. Deletions cut 7 bases from V and 8 bases from J, with 12 bases between. This CDR3 is 13 amino acids long. DNA of the CDR3: TGTGCCAGCAAATGGGGGCAGGATTCACCCCTCCACTTT. This codes for CASKWGQDSPLHF.

This chain's CDR3 is CASSQIVGTRGEQYF. The CDR3 region has the DNA TGTGCCAGCAGCCAGATAGTAGGGACTAGGGGCGAGCAGTACTTC. The genes are TRBV11-2 and TRBJ2-7, with 8 bases matching TRBD2. The CDR3 spans 15 residues. Germline-derived CDR1 and CDR2 are SGHAT and FQNNGV. The trim removed 5 bases at V and 6 bases at J, leaving 12 bases unmatched. The full variable domain, with the rest looked up from reference TRBV11-2 and TRBJ2-7, is EAGVAQSPRYKIIEKRQSVAFWCNPISGHATLYWYQQILGQGPKLLIQFQNNGVVDDSQLPKDRFSAERLKGVDSTLKIQPAKLEDSAVYLCASSQIVGTRGEQYFGPGTRLTVT.

The chain links TRBV2 to TRBJ1-4; D gene ambiguous. Germline values: CDR1 SNHLY, CDR2 FYNNEI. Between the trimmed V and J ends, which lost 3 bases and 7 bases, there was a span of 12 bases. The CDR3 contains 14 residues. The DNA of the CDR3 is TGTGCCAGCAGTGAGGGCCAGATGGGTGAAAAACTGTTTTTT. It yields the protein CASSEGQMGEKLFF.

This chain uses TRBV2 with TRBJ1-2; 7 bases are a match to TRBD1. CDR3 size: 14 residues. The J segment lost 0 bases and the V segment lost 3 bases, leaving 1 base of the junction unmatched. Looked up from germline, CDR1 is SNHLY and CDR2 is FYNNEI. CDR3 sequence: CASSDRGSNYGYTF. The CDR3 DNA sequence: TGTGCCAGCAGTGACAGGGGGTCTAACTATGGCTACACCTTC. The full variable domain, in which reference TRBV2 and TRBJ1-2 provide the parts outside the CDR3, is EPEVTQTPSHQVTQMGQEVILRCVPISNHLYFYWYRQILGQKVEFLVSFYNNEISEKSEIFDDQFSVERPDGSNFTLKIRSTKLEDSAMYFCASSDRGSNYGYTFGSGTRLTVV.

This clone showed up just once. The J gene is TRBJ1-6, the V gene TRBV11-1; D is undetermined. Trimming cost V 1 base and J 3 bases, with 7 bases left between them. CDR1 and CDR2 from the germline V gene are SGHAT and FQDESV (reference sequence). The CDR3 is 15 residues long. Here the CDR3 reads CASSLGDFYNSPLHF. CDR3 nucleotides: TGTGCCAGCAGCTTAGGAGACTTCTATAATTCACCCCTCCACTTT.

V and J are TRBV18 and TRBJ1-2; 7 bases map to TRBD1. Germline assignment: CDR1 KGHSH and CDR2 LQKENI. After removal of 3 bases from V and 7 bases from J, the junction contained 8 bases not matched to a gene. This CDR3 region has 14 residues. CDR3 sequence: CASSPMDRLSGYTF. As DNA, the CDR3 is TGTGCCAGCTCACCGATGGACAGGTTGTCTGGCTACACCTTC.

The V gene is TRBV5-1, the J gene TRBJ1-1; no definite D call. This CDR3 has 14 residues. V shed 0 bases and J shed 1 base, with 7 bases lying between them. Germline V gene lookup returns CDR1 SGHRS and CDR2 YFSETQ. CDR3 protein: CASSLGSGNTEAFF. The CDR3 DNA reads TGCGCCAGCAGCTTGGGATCAGGGAACACTGAAGCTTTCTTT.

This clone has a handful of counts. The V gene is TRBV3-1 (or the pseudogene TRBV3-2), the J gene TRBJ2-7; TRBD2 agrees at 12 bases. The V and J ends lost 2 bases and 0 bases, in that order; junction bases with no gene match: 8. The V gene's germline CDR1 is LGHDT and CDR2 YNNKEL (reference sequence). This CDR3 has 18 residues. This chain's CDR3 is CASSQSGLAGLSSYEQYF. The DNA of the CDR3 is TGTGCCAGCAGCCAATCCGGACTAGCGGGACTAAGCTCCTACGAGCAGTACTTC.

The CDR3 loop reads CASSQGSPLHF. The CDR3 nucleotides read TGTGCCAGCAGTCAGGGTTCACCCCTCCACTTT. The chain has TRBV3-1 (or the pseudogene TRBV3-2) and TRBJ1-6; the D gene is possibly TRBD1 (5 bases). The length of the CDR3 is 11 residues. Deletions cut 6 bases from V and 9 bases from J, with 6 bases between. From germline, CDR1 is LGHDT and CDR2 YNNKEL (reference sequence).

The chain carries TRBV2 and TRBJ1-2; D gene unclear. The V end was cut by 0 bases, the J end by 8 bases, with 10 bases between. Germline V gene lookup returns CDR1 SNHLY and CDR2 FYNNEI. The CDR3 sequence is 13 residues long. The CDR3: CASSEAEVRGYTF. The CDR3 nucleotides read TGTGCCAGCAGTGAAGCGGAGGTGCGGGGCTACACCTTC.

The chain uses TRBV2 and TRBJ1-5; possible D gene TRBD1, 6 bases. The V end lost 8 bases, the J end lost 0 bases, and 11 bases lay between the germline ends. Germline V gives CDR1 SNHLY, CDR2 FYNNEI. The CDR3 totals 14 residues. Written as DNA, the CDR3 is TGTGCCAGCGCCGGACAGATTAGCAATCAGCCCCAGCATTTT. Translated, it gives CASAGQISNQPQHF.

The chain uses TRBV5-1 and TRBJ2-5; D might be TRBD1 (5 bases). V was pared by 1 base and J by 5 bases, with 9 bases between. The CDR3 is made up of 13 amino acids. The germline V gene encodes CDR1 SGHRS and CDR2 YFSETQ. CDR3 region: CASSLQGWETQYF. CDR3 bases: TGCGCCAGCAGCTTGCAGGGTTGGGAGACCCAGTACTTC.